This TCR beta chain was observed in a study of blood T cells in healthy people across ages. Study-wide background: With template switching, about one barcoded beta molecule was captured per two T cells.

General observations from the study: Among T cells, TCR beta diversity per million cells dropped roughly linearly as age rose.

Primers used in a second PCR of roughly 6 to 12 cycles were a sample-barcoded 5' primer and a J-beta primer mix. TCRdb ran MiXCR on the 5' RACE reads and lists one entry per CDR3 protein. The sample carries hundreds of thousands of distinct CDR3 sequences, roughly 40% recorded once. About this clonotype: The antigen is unknown. A much more abundant neighbour one base away suggests this may be a read error.

V lost 2 bases to trimming and J lost 10 bases; unmatched junction nucleotides: 16. This CDR3 is 17 amino acids long. The V gene's germline CDR1 is MNHEY and CDR2 SMNVEV (reference sequence). The gene calls are TRBV27 and TRBJ2-1; 8 nucleotides match TRBD2. The clonotype originates from a man younger than 35 in good health. The source material was blood. The DNA of the CDR3 is TGTGCCAGCAGTTTAAAGTTGGGCGGGGGGTTCTCCTACGAGCAGTTCTTC. This sequence encodes CASSLKLGGGFSYEQFF.